This T cell receptor (beta chain) comes out of a study of shared clonotypes between healthy human individuals. Whole-study results and caveats: The four-donor shared clonotypes exceeded non-shared clonotypes in generation probability, with non-shared ones scoring lower.

Concerning this clone: As yet, its antigen is unknown.

V gave up 4 bases and J gave up 0 bases; unmatched junction bases: 10. CDR3 length: 17 amino acids. In the original processing: Owing to the provision of junction-only sequences devoid of quality scores by immunoSEQ, filtering differed. Some clones are missing from TCRdb's copy, which holds only in-frame ones; the method was immunoSEQ multiplex PCR. That table furnishes V, J and clone size, whereas the DNA furnished D and trimming. The sample lists approximately 2,000,000 clones; less than 95% were seen once. The sequence came from a man between 18 and 35 years old in good health. Some clones in this sample may be carry-over from other donors' samples. The sample taken for sequencing was naive CD4+ T cells from PBMCs. Subset described: CD45RA+ positively selected. This chain links TRBV5-3 with TRBJ2-3; 8 bases are shared with TRBD2. TRBV5-3 is flagged as an ORF with uncertain function. CDR3 bases: TGTGCCAGAAGCCGCACGGGGGGGAAGACAAGCACAGATACGCAGTATTTT. Amino acid sequence: CARSRTGGKTSTDTQYF.